This entry concerns a single TCR beta chain. As yet, its antigen is unknown. Germline lookup yields CDR1 SGHRS and CDR2 YFSETQ. CDR3 length: 14 amino acids. V dropped 2 bases and J dropped 0 bases, with 6 bases sitting between them. Repertoires were generated with immunoSEQ multiplex PCR, while TCRdb's copy carries only in-frame clones and drops some. The sample holds about 38,000 clones, over 70% seen once. This entry belongs to a study of OX40 agonist ivuxolimab in advanced cancers. Background on the study: At 0.01 to 10 mg/kg, ivuxolimab was administered intravenously to patients every 2 weeks. Whole-study findings and limits: Both blood CD4+ and CD8+ T cells showed clonal growth by week 6 at 0.1 to 3.0 mg/kg.

Specimen: CD4+ or CD8+ T cells sorted from blood, collected in a trial of the OX40 agonist ivuxolimab. The chain is built from TRBV5-1 and TRBJ1-3, with no clear D. This TCR derives from an adult with an advanced solid tumor such as melanoma, head and neck, liver or kidney cancer. CDR3 nucleotides: TGCGCCAGCAGCTTTGAGGACTCTGGAAACACCATATATTTT. Its translation is CASSFEDSGNTIYF.